What follows are 15 T cell receptor beta chains derived from one specimen sequenced in a study of shared clonotypes between healthy human individuals. The assay was immunoSEQ multiplex PCR, and TCRdb's table has in-frame clones only and misses some. The sample shows about 530,000 clones, almost 97% of them seen only once. The sequencing sample was made of naive CD4+ T cells sorted from blood. Subset denoted: CD45RA+ positively selected. The receptor set was obtained from a woman aged 25 to 39 in good health.

V and J are TRBV18 and TRBJ2-3; possibly TRBD2 for D (5 bases). Looked up from germline, CDR1 is KGHSH and CDR2 is LQKENI. Trimming removed 0 bases from V and 0 bases from J, with 7 bases in between. The CDR3 covers 15 residues. As DNA, the CDR3 is TGTGCCAGCTCACCACCGAGGGCTAGCACAGATACGCAGTATTTT. It encodes CASSPPRASTDTQYF.

J is TRBJ2-7 and V is TRBV11-1; 9 bases are a match to TRBD2. Germline values: CDR1 SGHAT, CDR2 FQDESV (reference sequence). V lost 2 bases to trimming and J lost 3 bases; unmatched junction nucleotides: 11. The CDR3 contains 17 residues. This CDR3 reads CASSLSTSSGVLYEQYF. CDR3 DNA sequence: TGTGCCAGCAGCTTATCCACTTCTAGCGGGGTACTCTACGAGCAGTACTTC.

CDR3 coding DNA: TGTGCCAGCAGGCATAGGACAGGGATGGAGACCCAGTACTTC. It translates to CASRHRTGMETQYF. The rearrangement joins TRBV28 to TRBJ2-5; 8 bases are shared with TRBD1. V gave up 6 bases and J gave up 5 bases; unmatched junction bases: 8. Germline CDR1 reads MDHEN; CDR2 reads SYDVKM. This CDR3 contains 14 residues.

The V and J genes are TRBV29-1 and TRBJ2-5; D is undetermined. The CDR3 sequence is 15 residues long. Per germline, CDR1 SQVTM and CDR2 ANQGSEA. Trimming cost V 4 bases and J 3 bases, with 18 bases left between them. The CDR3 DNA is TGCAGCGTTGCAACAAAGGGTCGCCTGGAAGAGACCCAGTACTTC. The encoded protein is CSVATKGRLEETQYF.

This clone was detected only once. The chain combines TRBV28 with TRBJ2-7, with TRBD2 matching over 16 bases. This CDR3 comprises 19 residues. Germline V gene data show CDR1 as MDHEN and CDR2 as SYDVKM. Trimming removed 4 bases from V and 7 bases from J; junction bases left unmatched: 16. The CDR3: CASSSSGTPGLAGGREQYF. In DNA form, the CDR3 reads TGTGCCAGCAGTTCCTCCGGGACACCGGGACTAGCGGGAGGGCGTGAGCAGTACTTC. Supplemented by reference TRBV28 and TRBJ2-7, the full variable domain reads DVKVTQSSRYLVKRTGEKVFLECVQDMDHENMFWYRQDPGLGLRLIYFSYDVKMKEKGDIPEGYSVSREKKERFSLILESASTNQTSMYLCASSSSGTPGLAGGREQYFGPGTRLTVT.

This sequence joins TRBV18 and TRBJ2-1, with 10 bases matching TRBD1. Unmatched junction bases numbered 5, after V lost 1 base and J lost 8 bases. The CDR3 has 15 amino acids. From germline, CDR1 is KGHSH and CDR2 LQKENI. The CDR3 here is CASSPRQGAKDEQFF. The CDR3 DNA reads as TGTGCCAGCTCACCACGACAGGGGGCTAAAGATGAGCAGTTCTTC.

This chain connects TRBV28 to TRBJ2-7; the D is unclear. CDR3 length: 14 amino acids. Germline values: CDR1 MDHEN, CDR2 SYDVKM. V was clipped by 6 bases and J by 2 bases, with 14 bases between them. The CDR3 DNA follows: TGTGCCAGCAGGGGGTGGGCAGTCCCCTACGAGCAGTACTTC. It yields the protein CASRGWAVPYEQYF.

V usage is TRBV5-5 and J usage is TRBJ2-1; D remains ambiguous. Per the germline V gene, CDR1 is SGHKS and CDR2 is YYEKEE (reference sequence). The CDR3 loop spans 13 amino acids. Trimming removed 0 bases at V and 1 base at J, with 2 bases between. The CDR3 loop reads CASSLGSYNEQFF. CDR3 sequence (DNA): TGTGCCAGCAGCTTGGGGTCCTACAATGAGCAGTTCTTC.

This clone showed up just a few times. CDR3 sequence: CASSRWGGSGENIQYF. The CDR3, as DNA: TGTGCCAGCTCCCGCTGGGGTGGGAGTGGTGAAAACATTCAGTACTTC. The rearrangement joins TRBV18 to TRBJ2-4; D is perhaps TRBD2 (5 bases). The germline V gene has CDR1 KGHSH and CDR2 LQKENI. The CDR3 sequence is 16 residues long. The V and J ends lost 6 bases and 5 bases respectively, with 20 bases between them.

The J gene is TRBJ2-7, the V gene TRBV28; TRBD2 is a possible D gene (5 bases). Germline V gives CDR1 MDHEN, CDR2 SYDVKM. V lost 2 bases and J lost 8, with 13 bases in between. This CDR3 spans 13 amino acids. The CDR3 sequence is CASSLGSVGKQYF. The CDR3 coding sequence is TGTGCCAGCAGTTTAGGTAGCGTCGGCAAGCAGTACTTC.

The chain recombines TRBV5-1 with TRBJ2-5, with unresolved D. CDR1 is SGHRS, CDR2 YFSETQ, per germline. The germline V and J ends were trimmed by 4 bases and 5 bases, with 18 bases remaining between them. The CDR3 is 15 residues long. The CDR3 here is CASSHGSVSPETQYF. The CDR3, as DNA: TGCGCCAGCAGCCACGGAAGTGTGTCCCCCGAGACCCAGTACTTC.

The chain uses TRBV15 and TRBJ2-7, with D perhaps matching TRBD2 (5 bases). Germline CDR1 and CDR2: LNHNV and YYDKDF (reference sequence). Trimming cost V 1 base and J 8 bases, with 21 bases left between them. The CDR3 covers 16 residues. The CDR3: CATSRVGGRPYVKQYF. The DNA for the CDR3 is TGTGCCACCAGCAGAGTGGGCGGGCGACCCTACGTCAAGCAGTACTTC.

This clone came up once. The V gene is TRBV18, the J gene TRBJ2-2; TRBD2 matches at 13 bases. After removal of 5 bases from V and 6 bases from J, the junction contained 6 bases not matched to a gene. CDR1 is KGHSH and CDR2 is LQKENI in the germline V gene. The CDR3 consists of 16 residues. Here the CDR3 DNA reads TGTGCCAGCTCAATCACTAGCGGGAGGGCCGCCGGGGAGCTGTTTTTT. Translating gives CASSITSGRAAGELFF.

The chain couples TRBV5-6 to TRBJ2-1; tentatively, D is TRBD1 or TRBD2 (7 bases each). V lost 1 base, J lost 8 bases, and 13 bases lay in between. The germline V gene has CDR1 SGHDT and CDR2 YYEEEE. The CDR3 length is 14 residues. CDR3 DNA: TGTGCCAGCAGCTTGCCAGGGGGAGGGTATGAGCAGTTCTTC. As protein: CASSLPGGGYEQFF.

The chain carries TRBV7-3 and TRBJ1-1; possibly TRBD1 for D (5 bases). The CDR3 runs to 14 residues. Germline lookup yields CDR1 SGHTA and CDR2 FQGTGA. Deletions cut 2 bases from V and 4 bases from J, with 11 bases between. DNA of the CDR3: TGTGCCAGCAGCTTACACAGGAATCCCACTGAAGCTTTCTTT. Translating it yields CASSLHRNPTEAFF.